This T cell receptor (beta chain) was profiled in a study of early T cells in non-severe SARS-CoV-2 infection. Study-level points and caveats: Clonotype matching in VDJdb favored anti-spike CD8 responses and did not capture private and CD4 specificities.

The TCR library protocol was used to attach unique molecular identifiers. These identifiers were attached to individual cDNA molecules. TCRdb re-called the 5' RACE reads with MiXCR, one entry per CDR3 protein. Of 75,000 to 100,000 distinct CDR3 sequences in the sample, 14% to 15% were seen once. CDR3 length: 13 amino acids. V shed 5 bases and J shed 14 bases, with 19 bases lying between them. Points on this clonotype: What it binds is unknown.

The sequenced sample consisted of whole blood. The rearrangement links TRBV12-3 or TRBV12-4 to TRBJ2-1; tentatively, D is TRBD1 or TRBD2 (5 bases each). The sequence was collected from an adult who was a healthcare worker with PCR-confirmed SARS-CoV-2 infection or an uninfected control (not recorded which). This chain's CDR3 is CASSLRDGSSKFF. The DNA of the CDR3 is TGTGCCAGCAGTCTCAGGGACGGCTCCAGTAAGTTCTTC.